The 3 T cell receptor beta chains reported below all come from one sample, sequenced in a study of T cells in Graves' hyperthyroidism and ophthalmopathy. Amplification of TCR beta CDR3 regions used RNA as the template. The study used the HTBI primer set for a first-round RT-PCR of the TCR CDR3. From the multiplex PCR reads, TCRdb called clonotypes with MiXCR, one entry per CDR3 protein. The sample records 550,000 to 600,000 distinct CDR3 sequences, approximately 15% being singletons. The sequenced material came from blood. The receptors were sampled from a woman under 30 with Graves' ophthalmopathy.

This clonotype was found many times. The chain links TRBV28 to TRBJ2-7; the D is unclear. The CDR3 runs to 12 residues. The germline V gene encodes CDR1 MDHEN and CDR2 SYDVKM. V was clipped by 3 bases and J by 4 bases, with 7 bases between them. The CDR3 spells CASSFGQYEQYF. CDR3 nucleotide sequence: TGTGCCAGCAGTTTTGGGCAGTACGAGCAGTACTTC.

The table lists this clonotype with many counts. The chain has TRBV7-9 and TRBJ2-3; no clear D gene. The CDR3 sequence is 15 residues long. Trimming removed 2 bases from V and 4 bases from J, with 13 bases in between. Germline V CDR1 and CDR2: SEHNR, FQNEAQ (reference sequence). CDR3: CASSLPDLEADTQYF. In nucleotides, the CDR3 is TGTGCCAGCAGCTTACCTGACCTAGAGGCAGATACGCAGTATTTT.

Notes on this clonotype: A much larger clone is a single base away; this may be a read error. This sequence joins TRBV12-3 or TRBV12-4 and TRBJ2-7; D tentatively fits TRBD1 or TRBD2 (6 bases each). This CDR3 is built from 15 residues. CDR3 amino acids: CASSFGLMGGYKQYF. CDR3 bases: TGTGCCAGCAGTTTCGGTCTGATGGGGGGCTACAAGCAGTACTTC.